The TCR beta chain described here comes from a study of blood T cell repertoires in COVID-19. Study overall: Sources were T cells, B-cell-depleted T cells, or PBMCs; the material itself was cDNA or gDNA.

The study assigned cohorts using participant-reported clinical history. Germline V gene sequence: CDR1 LNHNV, CDR2 YYDKDF (reference sequence). The CDR3 has 14 residues. Between the trimmed V and J ends, which lost 6 bases and 3 bases, there was a span of 13 bases. Per the authors' pipeline: Amplification of reference gene primers was used by the study to estimate nucleated cell counts. The repertoire was sequenced with immunoSEQ multiplex PCR; TCRdb's copy has only in-frame clones and lacks some. V and J calls and clone size are copied from that table; D and trimming were computed from the DNA. Among hundreds of thousands of clones listed, 70% to 90% were seen once.

The TCR originated in a woman aged 18-29 years who had been exposed to COVID-19. The J gene is TRBJ2-3, the V gene TRBV15; D is possibly TRBD2 (6 bases). What was sequenced was PBMCs or T cells enriched from blood (not recorded which). The CDR3 loop is CATSREPGTDTQYF. The CDR3 DNA reads as TGTGCCACCAGTCGGGAGCCAGGAACAGATACGCAGTATTTT.